The 20 T cell receptor beta chains below all came from one sample that was sequenced in a study of blood T cell repertoires in COVID-19. Produced via immunoSEQ multiplex PCR; TCRdb's table is partial and in-frame only. The sample holds a few hundred thousand clones, 80% seen once. Sequencing was carried out using peripheral blood. The origin of the receptors is a human donor in a cohort sampled during active COVID-19.

In the case of this clone: Additional DNA sequences in this sample encode the identical CDR3. The chain couples TRBV7-2 to TRBJ2-7, with a weak D call TRBD1 (5 bases). Trimming shortened V by 1 base and J by 4 bases, and 8 bases separated the two germline ends. Per germline, CDR1 SGHTA and CDR2 FQGNSA. This CDR3 region has 13 residues. The CDR3: CASSLGGPYEQYF. The CDR3 nucleotides are TGTGCCAGCAGCTTAGGGGGCCCTTACGAGCAGTACTTC.

The J gene is TRBJ1-1, the V gene TRBV11-2; 8 nucleotides align to TRBD1. Germline assignment: CDR1 SGHAT and CDR2 FQNNGV. The CDR3 is 12 amino acids. V was clipped by 5 bases and J by 11 bases; unmatched bases: 7. In nucleotides, the CDR3 is TGTGCCAGCAGCGCAACAGGGGGGGGTGCTTTCTTT. Amino acid sequence: CASSATGGGAFF.

In nucleotides, the CDR3 is TGTGCCAGCAGCCCCCCCGGGACTAGCGGATTTCGGAGCTCCTACAATGAGCAGTTCTTC. Translation gives CASSPPGTSGFRSSYNEQFF. This chain connects TRBV7-8 to TRBJ2-1, with TRBD2 matching over 11 bases. CDR3 length equals 20 residues. Germline V gives CDR1 SGHVS, CDR2 FQNEAQ. The V and J ends lost 5 bases and 0 bases, in that order; junction bases with no gene match: 15.

This chain connects TRBV5-4 to TRBJ2-7, with TRBD2 as a possible D gene (6 bases). The germline gives CDR1 SGHNT, CDR2 YYREEE (reference sequence). The ends were cut back, 5 bases at V and 2 bases at J, with 17 bases in the middle. This CDR3 has 15 amino acids. CDR3 sequence: CASSDRRATTYEQYF. In DNA, the CDR3 is TGTGCCAGCAGTGACCGGAGGGCTACCACCTACGAGCAGTACTTC.

This chain connects TRBV6-6 to TRBJ1-1; D unresolved. Germline CDR1 reads MNHNY; CDR2 reads SVGAGI (reference sequence). The CDR3 covers 14 residues. With 2 bases removed from V and 0 bases from J, the gap between germline ends came to 7 bases. The CDR3: CASSYEAVNTEAFF. The CDR3 nucleotides read TGTGCCAGCAGTTACGAGGCAGTGAACACTGAAGCTTTCTTT.

V gene TRBV7-3 combines with J gene TRBJ2-1; D remains ambiguous. Trimming shortened V by 2 bases and J by 5 bases, and 4 bases separated the two germline ends. Germline CDR1 is SGHTA and CDR2 is FQGTGA. The CDR3 totals 12 residues. The CDR3 reads CASSLLDNEQFF. As DNA, the CDR3 is TGTGCCAGCAGCTTACTAGACAATGAGCAGTTCTTC.

The gene calls are TRBV12-3 or TRBV12-4 and TRBJ1-2; 10 bases match TRBD1. CDR3 length: 13 residues. V lost 3 bases to trimming and J lost 8 bases; unmatched junction nucleotides: 3. In DNA form, the CDR3 reads TGTGCCAGCAGTTTTCGACAGGGGGCCGGCTACACCTTC. Amino acid sequence: CASSFRQGAGYTF.

The CDR3 bases are TGTGCCAGCAGCTTAGCGGGAGCGGGCTACGAGCAGTACTTC. This encodes CASSLAGAGYEQYF. This chain joins TRBV7-2 and TRBJ2-7; perhaps TRBD2 as D (6 bases). Germline CDR1 is SGHTA and CDR2 is FQGNSA. V was trimmed by 0 bases and J by 3 bases, leaving 9 bases between them. This CDR3 comprises 14 residues.

This clone was found once. The chain joins TRBV3-1 (or the pseudogene TRBV3-2) to TRBJ2-5; D ambiguous. Trimming took 1 base from V and 1 from J, leaving 4 bases between them. This CDR3 has 13 amino acids. In germline, CDR1 is LGHDT, CDR2 YNNKEL (reference sequence). This CDR3 is CASSQVAQETQYF. CDR3 nucleotides: TGTGCCAGCAGCCAAGTGGCCCAAGAGACCCAGTACTTC.

This clone ranks as medium-sized. The same CDR3 is also encoded by other DNA sequences in this sample. The chain joins TRBV5-8 to TRBJ2-7; the match to TRBD1 covers 9 bases. In germline, CDR1 is SGHTS, CDR2 YDEGEE. CDR3 size: 14 residues. After removal of 5 bases from V and 5 bases from J, the junction contained 8 bases not matched to a gene. The CDR3 region has the DNA TGTGCCAGCAGTTGGACAGGGGATCCTCACGAGCAGTACTTC. Translation gives CASSWTGDPHEQYF.

The V call is TRBV28, the J call TRBJ1-2; 8 nucleotides match TRBD1. Germline CDR1 and CDR2: MDHEN and SYDVKM. V lost 5 bases and J lost 8; bases outside the gene matches: 10. The CDR3 is 14 residues long. The DNA for the CDR3 is TGTGCCAGCAGTATACGGACAGGGTTATGGGGCTACACCTTC. Its protein is CASSIRTGLWGYTF.

The chain carries TRBV5-4 and TRBJ1-1, with 7 nucleotides matching TRBD1. J lost 4 bases, V lost 7 bases, and 4 bases had no gene match. Germline lookup yields CDR1 SGHNT and CDR2 YYREEE (reference sequence). This CDR3 contains 12 residues. As DNA, the CDR3 is TGTGCCAGCGATCAGGGGGGCACTGAAGCTTTCTTT. This gives the protein CASDQGGTEAFF.

The gene calls are TRBV5-1 and TRBJ2-7; 8 positions match TRBD1. V was clipped by 1 base and J by 7 bases; unmatched bases: 7. The CDR3 extends over 14 amino acids. CDR1 SGHRS and CDR2 YFSETQ come from the germline V gene. The CDR3 sequence is CASSLSAGGNEQYF. In DNA form, the CDR3 reads TGCGCCAGCAGCTTGTCGGCAGGGGGCAATGAGCAGTACTTC.

The chain carries TRBV14 and TRBJ2-7; 7 bases agree with TRBD2. Germline loops: CDR1 SGHDN, CDR2 FVKESK. This CDR3 spans 14 amino acids. Trimming removed 1 base from V and 3 bases from J; junction bases left unmatched: 3. CDR3 nucleotides: TGTGCCAGCAGCCAAGCGCGGGGGAACTACGAGCAGTACTTC. Amino acids: CASSQARGNYEQYF.

The chain is built from TRBV10-3 and TRBJ1-6, with 7 bases fitting TRBD1. The CDR3 has 16 amino acids. The trim removed 0 bases at V and 16 bases at J, leaving 15 bases unmatched. The V gene's germline CDR1 is ENHRY and CDR2 SYGVKD. The CDR3 spells CAISESSGGSGRLLHF. The DNA of the CDR3 is TGTGCCATCAGTGAGTCTTCAGGGGGGTCCGGCCGCTTGCTCCACTTT.

The gene calls are TRBV18 and TRBJ2-3; 7 bases agree with TRBD1. CDR1 is KGHSH and CDR2 is LQKENI in the germline V gene. This CDR3 has 15 residues. V dropped 5 bases and J dropped 0; count of bases not matched to a gene: 5. The CDR3, as DNA: TGTGCCAGCTCATCCGACAGGGAGAGCACAGATACGCAGTATTTT. Amino acids: CASSSDRESTDTQYF.

Concerning this clone itself: The junction and the germline gene differ at one end; a read error may be behind it. The chain joins TRBV28 to TRBJ1-2; TRBD1 might be the D (6 bases). This CDR3 has 11 residues. Germline V gene sequence: CDR1 MDHEN, CDR2 SYDVKM. CDR3 bases: TGTGCCAGCAGTCGGGACACCTCTACAAGCTTC. Residues: CASSRDTSTSF.

This CDR3 reads CASSIRGAGGTRNTEAFF. Here the CDR3 DNA reads TGTGCCAGTAGTATCAGGGGGGCAGGGGGCACTCGAAACACTGAAGCTTTCTTT. The rearrangement uses TRBV19 and TRBJ1-1; 8 bases fit TRBD1. CDR1 and CDR2 from the germline V gene are LNHDA and SQIVND (reference sequence). The CDR3 has 18 amino acids. Unmatched junction bases numbered 14, after V lost 3 bases and J lost 2 bases.

The rearrangement joins TRBV28 to TRBJ1-2, with TRBD1 matching 9 bases. The CDR3 is made up of 15 amino acids. Germline loops: CDR1 MDHEN, CDR2 SYDVKM. With 5 bases clipped from V and 5 bases from J, the junction kept 9 bases outside the gene matches. The CDR3 coding sequence is TGTGCCAGCAGTGAGTCTGGACAGGGGTCTTATGGCTACACCTTC. It codes for CASSESGQGSYGYTF.

The chain couples TRBV5-4 to TRBJ2-5; D ambiguous. The CDR3 is 14 amino acids. V lost 0 bases to trimming and J lost 1 base, with 7 bases between them. Germline loops: CDR1 SGHNT, CDR2 YYREEE (reference sequence). The chain's CDR3 is CASSLGEVQETQYF. CDR3 coding DNA: TGTGCCAGCAGCTTGGGAGAGGTCCAAGAGACCCAGTACTTC.